The 8 T cell receptor beta chains below come from one sample, sequenced in a study of blood T cell repertoires in COVID-19. Data came from immunoSEQ multiplex PCR; TCRdb stores just in-frame clones and leaves some out. The table lists roughly 100,000 clones, around four fifths of them singletons. The sequencing sample was made of peripheral blood. The receptors derive from a human donor in a cohort sampled during active COVID-19.

V gene TRBV5-1 combines with J gene TRBJ1-6, with D tentatively TRBD1 (5 bases). Looked up from germline, CDR1 is SGHRS and CDR2 is YFSETQ. V lost 4 bases and J lost 5, with 10 bases in between. The CDR3 spans 14 residues. DNA of the CDR3: TGCGCCAGCAGCGCAATGACAGATAATTCACCCCTCCACTTT. This gives the protein CASSAMTDNSPLHF.

The V call is TRBV5-4, the J call TRBJ1-4; D is uncertain. Germline CDR1 reads SGHNT; CDR2 reads YYREEE (reference sequence). The CDR3 sequence is 15 residues long. The ends were cut back, 3 bases at V and 4 bases at J, with 13 bases in the middle. The CDR3 loop reads CASSSLGGVNEKLFF. The CDR3 DNA is TGTGCCAGCAGCTCCCTCGGAGGAGTTAATGAAAAACTGTTTTTT.

V and J are TRBV5-1 and TRBJ1-5, with D possibly matching TRBD1 (5 bases). V was trimmed by 1 base and J by 10 bases, leaving 12 bases between them. Germline V gene sequence: CDR1 SGHRS, CDR2 YFSETQ. This CDR3 spans 13 amino acids. In nucleotides, the CDR3 is TGCGCCAGCAGCTTGTCGGGACTAAGCCCCCAGCATTTT. Translated: CASSLSGLSPQHF.

The table lists this clone with a count of one. The chain carries TRBV5-1 and TRBJ2-3; 9 bases agree with TRBD2. The CDR3 sequence is 17 residues long. The ends lost 4 bases at V and 4 bases at J; junction bases unmatched: 13. The V gene's germline CDR1 is SGHRS and CDR2 YFSETQ. CDR3 protein: CASSVGLAGGQSDTQYF. The CDR3 DNA reads as TGCGCCAGCAGCGTTGGCCTCGCGGGGGGGCAGTCAGATACGCAGTATTTT.

This clone appeared a single time. The chain links TRBV4-2 to TRBJ2-3; a possible D gene is TRBD2 (6 bases). V lost 4 bases to trimming and J lost 3 bases, with 8 bases between them. The germline V gene encodes CDR1 LGHNA and CDR2 YNFKEQ. The CDR3 extends over 13 amino acids. This CDR3 is CASSRLDTDTQYF. CDR3 in DNA: TGTGCCAGCAGCCGACTAGATACAGATACGCAGTATTTT.

This sequence joins TRBV7-6 and TRBJ1-6; tentative D call: TRBD1 (6 bases). The CDR3 totals 14 residues. V shed 5 bases and J shed 8 bases, with 13 bases lying between them. The germline CDR1 and CDR2 sequences are SGHVS and FNYEAQ. The CDR3 DNA follows: TGTGCCAGCAGCCCGGACAGTAACTATTCACCCCTCCACTTT. This sequence encodes CASSPDSNYSPLHF.

This clone was seen a single time. The chain couples TRBV3-1 (or the pseudogene TRBV3-2) to TRBJ2-3; D remains ambiguous. V lost 1 base and J 8 bases, leaving 13 bases between the germline ends. CDR3 length equals 14 residues. Looked up from germline, CDR1 is LGHDT and CDR2 is YNNKEL (reference sequence). The CDR3 coding sequence is TGTGCCAGCAGCCAAGTCAACCTAGAAGGTACGCAGTATTTT. Amino acid sequence: CASSQVNLEGTQYF.

The chain employs TRBV6-5 and TRBJ2-2; 9 bases match TRBD2. The CDR3 sequence is 15 residues long. Germline values: CDR1 MNHEY, CDR2 SVGAGI. V gave up 11 bases and J gave up 4 bases; unmatched junction bases: 11. CDR3 sequence reads: CALNYISGGTGELFF. In DNA, the CDR3 is TGTGCCCTAAACTATATTAGCGGGGGCACCGGGGAGCTGTTTTTT.